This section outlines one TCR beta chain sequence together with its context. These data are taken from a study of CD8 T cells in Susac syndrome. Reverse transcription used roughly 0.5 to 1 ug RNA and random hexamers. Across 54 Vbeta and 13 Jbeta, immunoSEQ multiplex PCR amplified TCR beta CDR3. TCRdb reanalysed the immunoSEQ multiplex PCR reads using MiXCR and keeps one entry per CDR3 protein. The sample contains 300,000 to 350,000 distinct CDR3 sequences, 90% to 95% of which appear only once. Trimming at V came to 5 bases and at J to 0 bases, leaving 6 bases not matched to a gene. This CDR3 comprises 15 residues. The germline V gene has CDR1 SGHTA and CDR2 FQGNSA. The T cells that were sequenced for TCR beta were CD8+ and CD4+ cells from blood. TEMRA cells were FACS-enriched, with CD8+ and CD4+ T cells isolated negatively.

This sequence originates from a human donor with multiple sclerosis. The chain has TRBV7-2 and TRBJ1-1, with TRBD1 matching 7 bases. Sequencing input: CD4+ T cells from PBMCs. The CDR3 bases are TGTGCCAGCAGCATTACCGGGACAGTGAACACTGAAGCTTTCTTT. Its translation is CASSITGTVNTEAFF.